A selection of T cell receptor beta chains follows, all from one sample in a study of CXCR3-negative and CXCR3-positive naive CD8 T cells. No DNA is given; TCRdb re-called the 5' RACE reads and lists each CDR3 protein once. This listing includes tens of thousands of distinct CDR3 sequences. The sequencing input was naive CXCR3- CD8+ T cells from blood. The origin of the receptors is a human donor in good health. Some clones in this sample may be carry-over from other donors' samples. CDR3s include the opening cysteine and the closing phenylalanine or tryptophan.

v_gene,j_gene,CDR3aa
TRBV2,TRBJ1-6,CASGPGGSYNSPLHF
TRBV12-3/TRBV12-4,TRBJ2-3,CASTDRGRRSSTDTQYF
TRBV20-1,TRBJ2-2,CSAWDRPNTGELFF
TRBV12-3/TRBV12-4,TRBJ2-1,CASSLGQGNEQFF
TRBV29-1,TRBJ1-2,CSVEDVKGYTF
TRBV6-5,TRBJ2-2,CASSYDGGELFF
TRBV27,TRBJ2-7,CATSPGLPYEQYF
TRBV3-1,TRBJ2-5,CASSLGWTGNRETQYF
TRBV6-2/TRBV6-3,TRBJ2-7,CASGGTAYEQYF
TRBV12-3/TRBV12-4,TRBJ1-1,CASSPIWTGMNTEAFF
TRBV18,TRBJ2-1,CASSPPTPVQGLNEQFF
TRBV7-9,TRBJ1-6,CVTGQGNSPLHF
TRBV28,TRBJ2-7,CASRETGSYGEQYF
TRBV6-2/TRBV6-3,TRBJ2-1,CASSYSPPSVYNEQFF
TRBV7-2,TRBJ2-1,CASSISGGDYNEQFF
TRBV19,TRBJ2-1,CASSWGLAGVLNEQFF
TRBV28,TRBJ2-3,CASSLPKSSSTDTQYF
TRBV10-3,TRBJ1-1,CAISDWGGLNTEAFF
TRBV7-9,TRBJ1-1,CASSSQGLMLSANTEAFF
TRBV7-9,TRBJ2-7,CASSPLGADEQYF
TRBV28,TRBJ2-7,CASSWYGGTGIEEQYF
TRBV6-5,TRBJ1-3,CASSYLRGTQKSGNTIYF
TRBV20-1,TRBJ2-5,CSARVGTSLETQYF
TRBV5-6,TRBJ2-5,CASSLGSGRETQYF
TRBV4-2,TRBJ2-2,CASSPGVGQGTNTGELFF
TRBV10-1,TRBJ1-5,CASSRTGTRATGNQPQHF
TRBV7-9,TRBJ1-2,CASSSTDRFYGYTF
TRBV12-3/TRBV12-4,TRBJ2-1,CASSPPALGSSYNEQFF
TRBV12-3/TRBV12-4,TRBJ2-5,CASSPTLAGEETQYF
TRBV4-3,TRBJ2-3,CASSQGRTFTTDTQYF
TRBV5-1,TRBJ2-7,CASSLGGQFSYEQYF
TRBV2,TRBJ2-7,CASSLETDSYEQYF
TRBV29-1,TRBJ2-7,CSVETGSPEQYF
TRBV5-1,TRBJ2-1,CASSLELAGDYNEQFF
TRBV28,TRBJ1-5,CASTWRQAGNQPQHF
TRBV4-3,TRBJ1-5,CASSQVVGATNQPQHF
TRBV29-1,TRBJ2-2,CSVVETGRYTGELFF
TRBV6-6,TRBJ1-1,CASSIRTGAITEAFF
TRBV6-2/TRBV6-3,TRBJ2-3,CASSSDRIPYTDTQYF
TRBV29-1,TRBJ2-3,CSVEVKASLSTDTQYF
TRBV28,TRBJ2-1,CASGLAPEQFF
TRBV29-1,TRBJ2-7,CSAGVRTGGFSDEQYF
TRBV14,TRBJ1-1,CASSVPGHTEAFF
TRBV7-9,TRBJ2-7,CASSQLRDYRPYEQYF
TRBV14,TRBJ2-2,CASSQDRSLVNTGELFF
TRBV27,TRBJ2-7,CASSLSWQMGYEQYF
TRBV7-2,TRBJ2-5,CASRVRGGQQETQYF
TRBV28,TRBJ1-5,CASTLLAEGGNQPQHF
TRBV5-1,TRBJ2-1,CASSASGGATNEQFF
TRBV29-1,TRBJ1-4,CPMWPRDEKLFF
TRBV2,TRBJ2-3,CASFLLAGTDTQYF
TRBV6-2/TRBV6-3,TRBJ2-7,CASSPSPGLGGEQYF
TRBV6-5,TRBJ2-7,CASSTGRAYERYF
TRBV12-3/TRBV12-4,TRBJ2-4,CASSPGTGGFDIQYF
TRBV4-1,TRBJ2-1,CASSQKSDSYNEQFF
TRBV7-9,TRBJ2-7,CASSSGQTYEQYF
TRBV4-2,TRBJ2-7,CASSPTSSGGRSYEQYF
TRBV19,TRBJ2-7,CASSTPSYEQYF
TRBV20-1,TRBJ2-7,CSASTGDYEQYF
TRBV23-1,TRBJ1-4,CASSQYYRVFREKLFF